This T cell receptor (beta chain) emerged from a study of cytomegalovirus exposure and HLA in healthy donors. Study-level information: The study's early data release held roughly 90 million unique TCRs from HLA-typed donors.

The PCR contained 60 Vbeta and 13 Jbeta primers. Produced via immunoSEQ multiplex PCR; TCRdb's table is partial and in-frame only. The table records 82,000 or so clones, roughly 9.1% of them present only once. The donors comprised healthy bone marrow donors. There are 16 residues in the CDR3. The germline gives CDR1 LGHNA, CDR2 YNFKEQ. V was shortened by 0 bases and J by 4 bases, with 14 bases between the two germline ends. The receptor comes from a man aged 55-75 years in good health and CMV-seropositive. V is TRBV4-2 and J is TRBJ2-3, with D perhaps TRBD1 (5 bases). The material sequenced was PBMCs. The CDR3 DNA reads TGTGCCAGCAGCCAAGAGTGGAGACAGACAGCAGATACGCAGTATTTT. Amino acids: CASSQEWRQTADTQYF.